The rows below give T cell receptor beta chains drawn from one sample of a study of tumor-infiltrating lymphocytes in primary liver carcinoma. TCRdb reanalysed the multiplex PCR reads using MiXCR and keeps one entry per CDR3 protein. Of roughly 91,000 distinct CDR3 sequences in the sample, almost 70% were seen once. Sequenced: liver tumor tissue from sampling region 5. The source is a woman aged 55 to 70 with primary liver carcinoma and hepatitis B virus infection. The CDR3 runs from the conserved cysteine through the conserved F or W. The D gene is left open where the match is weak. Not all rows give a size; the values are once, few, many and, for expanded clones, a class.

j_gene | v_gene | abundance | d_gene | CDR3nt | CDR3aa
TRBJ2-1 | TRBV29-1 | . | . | TGCAGTGTTGCCCAGGACGAACACCATGAGCAGTTCTTC | CSVAQDEHHEQFF
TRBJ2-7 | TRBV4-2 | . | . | TGTGCCAGTAGCCATCTCGGGACATCTAGCTCCTACGAGCAGTACTTC | CASSHLGTSSSYEQYF
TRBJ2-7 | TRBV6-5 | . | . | TGTGCCAGCAGCACGGCGGCGGGAAGGTACTACGAGCAATACTTC | CASSTAAGRYYEQYF
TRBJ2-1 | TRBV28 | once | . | TGTGCCAGTAGTTTGGTGCACGAGCGGTCCTTC | CASSLVHERSF
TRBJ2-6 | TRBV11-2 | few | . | TGTGCCAGCAGCTCTGGACAGAGCCCTGGGGCCAACGTCCTGACTTTC | CASSSGQSPGANVLTF
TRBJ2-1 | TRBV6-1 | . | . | TGTGCCACTAGAGCGGTGGAATCCTACAATGAGCAGTTCTTC | CATRAVESYNEQFF
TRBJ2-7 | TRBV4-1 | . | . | TGCGCGAGCGGCAGCGGCCTAGCGCTTACCTACGAGCAGTACTTC | CASGSGLALTYEQYF
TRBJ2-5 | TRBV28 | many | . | TGTGCCAGCACCAACCCCGGGGCAGCGGAGACCCAGTACTTC | CASTNPGAAETQYF
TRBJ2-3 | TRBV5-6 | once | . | TGTGCCAGCAGCTTGGACAACGGGACGGCCACGGATACGCAGTATTTT | CASSLDNGTATDTQYF
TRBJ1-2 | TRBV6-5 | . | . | TGTGCCAGCAGTTCGCGGATAGGGTCTAACCATGGCTACACCTTC | CASSSRIGSNHGYTF
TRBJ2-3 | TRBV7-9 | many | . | TGTGCCAGCAGCTTGCGCGGAGAGTCGCGCACAGATACGCAGTATTTT | CASSLRGESRTDTQYF
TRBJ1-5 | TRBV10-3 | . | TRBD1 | TGTGCCGTCAGTGGTGACAGGGGTCAGCCCCAGCATTTT | CAVSGDRGQPQHF
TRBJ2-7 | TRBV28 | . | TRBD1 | TGTACTTCGACGGGACAGGGGCCCGACTCCTACGAGCAATACTTC | CTSTGQGPDSYEQYF
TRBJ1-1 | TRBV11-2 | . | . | TGTGCATGCAGCTTATTGAGGACTGAAGCTTTCTTT | CACSLLRTEAFF
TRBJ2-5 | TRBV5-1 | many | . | TGCGCCAGCAGCTTGGGCCTAGGGGGGATTCTCCAAGAGACCCAGTACTTC | CASSLGLGGILQETQYF
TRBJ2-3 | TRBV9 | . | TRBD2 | TGTGCCAGCAGCGCTCTAGCGGGAGAGGGGGATACGCAGTATTTT | CASSALAGEGDTQYF
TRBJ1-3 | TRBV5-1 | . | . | TGCGCCAGCAGCTTGGAGGGCCTTGGGGGAAACGCCATATATTTT | CASSLEGLGGNAIYF
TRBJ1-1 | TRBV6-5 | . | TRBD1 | TGTGCCAGCAGTTCCACAGGGGGCGTTGCTGAACCTATCTTT | CASSSTGGVAEPIF
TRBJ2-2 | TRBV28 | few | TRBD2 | TGTGCCAGCAGTTTACACCGGGAGGAGAACACCGGGGAGCTGTTTTTT | CASSLHREENTGELFF
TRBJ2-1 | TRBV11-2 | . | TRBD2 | TGTGCCAGCAGCAGGACTAGCTTAGGGTACAATGAGCAGCGCTTC | CASSRTSLGYNEQRF
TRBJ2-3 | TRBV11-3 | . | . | TGTGCCAGCAGCTTAGATCGACGTACTACGGGTACGCTGTATTTT | CASSLDRRTTGTLYF
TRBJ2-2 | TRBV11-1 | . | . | TGTGCCAGCAGCTTACAGGTCGTGGAGTTGTTTTTT | CASSLQVVELFF
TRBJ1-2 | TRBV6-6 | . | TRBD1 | TGTGCCAGTAGCACCCGACAGGGGGCGTACGGCTACACCTTC | CASSTRQGAYGYTF